These T cell receptor beta chains were read from a single sample in a study of cytomegalovirus exposure and HLA in healthy donors. Assay used: immunoSEQ multiplex PCR; TCRdb lists only in-frame clones, some missing. The sample has 180,000 or so clones, and its top ten clones hold around 0.8%. The sample taken for sequencing was PBMCs. The receptors originated from a woman aged 18-29 years in good health and CMV-seropositive. The CDR3 runs from the conserved cysteine through the conserved F or W. D genes are given only for firm matches.

D,V,J,DNA,CDR3
.,TRBV10-3,TRBJ2-3,TGTGCCATCAGTCAATCAGGGGCAGATACGCAGTATTTT,CAISQSGADTQYF
TRBD2,TRBV6-5,TRBJ2-5,TGTGCCAGCAGTCAACGGACTAGCCGTGAGACCCAGTACTTC,CASSQRTSRETQYF
.,TRBV29-1,TRBJ2-1,TGCAGCGTCCCGGATAGCCCGATCACCTACAATGAGCAGTTCTTC,CSVPDSPITYNEQFF
.,TRBV4-1,TRBJ2-7,TGCGCCAGCAGCCGGGACCAAGGCGGGGCGCAGTACTTC,CASSRDQGGAQYF
TRBD1,TRBV18,TRBJ1-2,TGTGCCAGCTCACTCGGGACAGGGGGAATCGCCACCTATGGCTACACCTTC,CASSLGTGGIATYGYTF
.,TRBV7-2,TRBJ1-1,TGTGCCAGCAGCCCAAGCGGGGGATGGACTGAAGCTTTCTTT,CASSPSGGWTEAFF
.,TRBV11-3,TRBJ1-1,TGTGCCAGCAGCTTTACAGGGAGCACTGAAGCTTTCTTT,CASSFTGSTEAFF
.,TRBV27,TRBJ2-7,TGTGCCAGCAGTATGGGGGGCTACGAGCAGTACTTC,CASSMGGYEQYF
TRBD1,TRBV5-4,TRBJ1-6,TGTGCCAGCAGCTTGACCCCACCCGGGACAGGGTCCAATTCACCCCTCCACTTT,CASSLTPPGTGSNSPLHF
.,TRBV19,TRBJ1-2,TGTGCCAGTAAAGGGGGTTACTATGGCTACACCTTC,CASKGGYYGYTF
TRBD2,TRBV6-5,TRBJ2-1,TGTGCCAGCAGCAGGACTAGCGCGGACAATGAGCAGTTCTTC,CASSRTSADNEQFF
TRBD1,TRBV2,TRBJ2-2,TGTGCCAGCAGTGATGTTGGGACAGCCAGCGCCGGGGAGCTGTTTTTT,CASSDVGTASAGELFF
.,TRBV7-9,TRBJ1-1,TGTGCCAGCAGCTTAGTGGGCGTGAACACTGAAGCTTTCTTT,CASSLVGVNTEAFF
TRBD1,TRBV29-1,TRBJ1-1,TGCAGCGTGGGGACAGGGGGCTGGAACACTGAAGCTTTCTTT,CSVGTGGWNTEAFF
TRBD2,TRBV6-5,TRBJ2-3,TGTGCCAGCAGGCTTAGCGGGGGATCTCAGATAACGCAGTATTTT,CASRLSGGSQITQYF
TRBD1,TRBV29-1,TRBJ2-5,TGCAGCGTTGTGACCGGACAGGGGGCGGTGGAGACCCAGTACTTC,CSVVTGQGAVETQYF
TRBD1,TRBV30,TRBJ2-4,TGTGCCTGGAGCCGGGACAGAGCAAAAAACATTCAGTACTTC,CAWSRDRAKNIQYF
TRBD1,TRBV6-5,TRBJ2-5,TGTGCCAGCAGTTACTCGAGGGACAGGGGGGAGACCCAGTACTTC,CASSYSRDRGETQYF
TRBD1,TRBV4-1,TRBJ2-2,TGCGCCAGCAGCCCCCGGACAGGGACGAACACCGGGGAGCTGTTTTTT,CASSPRTGTNTGELFF
TRBD2,TRBV19,TRBJ2-1,TGTGCCAGTAGCCCAACTAGCGGGAGACTTGAGCAGTTCTTC,CASSPTSGRLEQFF
TRBD1,TRBV5-1,TRBJ2-5,TGCGCCAGCCGGACAGGGCCGCAAGAGACCCAGTACTTC,CASRTGPQETQYF
TRBD2,TRBV9,TRBJ2-5,TGTGCCAGCAGCGCTGGACTAGCGGGCCCAGAGGGGACCCAGTACTTC,CASSAGLAGPEGTQYF
TRBD1,TRBV5-4,TRBJ1-6,TGTGCCAGCAGCTCGACAGGGGACTATAATTCACCCCTCCACTTT,CASSSTGDYNSPLHF
TRBD1,TRBV7-9,TRBJ1-4,TGTGCCAGCAGCTTAGGACCCGGGACAGGGGATGAAAAACTGTTTTTT,CASSLGPGTGDEKLFF
.,TRBV25-1,TRBJ2-7,TGTGCCAGCAGTGACGGAGGGTCGTCCTACGAGCAGTACTTC,CASSDGGSSYEQYF
TRBD1,TRBV28,TRBJ1-2,TGTGCCAGCACCCTAGGGGGCTTTAACTATGGCTACACCTTC,CASTLGGFNYGYTF
.,TRBV5-1,TRBJ1-4,TGCGCCAGCAGCTTGGCCGCGGCCTTGGGTGAAAAACTGTTTTTT,CASSLAAALGEKLFF
TRBD1,TRBV4-3,TRBJ1-3,TGCGCCAGCAGCCAGTCGGGGACAGCTCTCTCTGGAAACACCATATATTTT,CASSQSGTALSGNTIYF
TRBD2,TRBV4-2,TRBJ2-1,TGTGCCAGCAGCCATGCCGGAGGGCGGGAGGGCTTAAGTGAGCAGTTCTTC,CASSHAGGREGLSEQFF
TRBD2,TRBV6-4,TRBJ2-1,TGTGCCAGCAGCCCCGGGGGGGCCGCATACAATGAGCAGTTCTTC,CASSPGGAAYNEQFF
TRBD2,TRBV5-1,TRBJ2-1,TGCGCCAGCAGCTTGTTCGGGGGGGCTGTAGACAATGAGCAGTTCTTC,CASSLFGGAVDNEQFF
.,TRBV6-1,TRBJ1-2,TGTGCCAGCACCCTGGAGGGCCACTATGGCTACACCTTC,CASTLEGHYGYTF
.,TRBV9,TRBJ1-2,TGTGCCAGCAGCGTAGGACAGTCAAGAGATGGCTACACCTTC,CASSVGQSRDGYTF
.,TRBV4-3,TRBJ2-3,TGCGCCAGCAGCCAAGATCCCCTGACAGATACGCAGTATTTT,CASSQDPLTDTQYF
TRBD2,TRBV9,TRBJ2-1,TGTGCCAGCAGCGTAGGGGGGACTAGCGGTGAGCAGTTCTTC,CASSVGGTSGEQFF
TRBD2,TRBV10-2,TRBJ2-7,TGCGCCAGCGGTCCTAGCGGGATCTACGAGCAGTACTTC,CASGPSGIYEQYF
TRBD1,TRBV4-3,TRBJ2-5,TGCGCCAGCAGTCAAGGACAGGGTGCTTGGGAGACCCAGTACTTC,CASSQGQGAWETQYF
.,TRBV30,TRBJ1-5,TGTGCCTGGTCCTCCAGGGTTAGCAATCAGCCCCAGCATTTT,CAWSSRVSNQPQHF
.,TRBV5-4,TRBJ2-1,TGTGCCAGCAGCTCGACTAGACAGATCTACAATGAGCAGTTCTTC,CASSSTRQIYNEQFF
.,TRBV9,TRBJ2-5,TGTGCCAGCCGTAGCAACGAGCAAGAGACCCAGTACTTC,CASRSNEQETQYF
TRBD2,TRBV2,TRBJ2-1,TGTGCCAGCCGGGAGGGGGGAGACTATAATGAGCAGTTCTTC,CASREGGDYNEQFF
.,TRBV27,TRBJ2-7,TGTGCCAGCAGGGAGGGGGCTGACTCCTACGAGCAGTACTTC,CASREGADSYEQYF
TRBD1,TRBV28,TRBJ1-1,TGTGCCAGCAGTCCGCTAACCGGGACAGGGGTAACTGAAGCTTTCTTT,CASSPLTGTGVTEAFF
.,TRBV29-1,TRBJ2-7,TGCAGCGTACCGACCATGGCCGGGTACGAGCAGTACTTC,CSVPTMAGYEQYF
TRBD1,TRBV4-3,TRBJ2-7,TGCGCCAGCAGCCACAGTGGGACAGGTGAAACCTACGAGCAGTACTTC,CASSHSGTGETYEQYF
.,TRBV9,TRBJ1-1,TGTGCCAGCAGCCGACAATTGAACACTGAAGCTTTCTTT,CASSRQLNTEAFF
.,TRBV20-1,TRBJ1-5,TGCAGTGCTAGAGATCCCAGGGCCCAGCATTTT,CSARDPRAQHF
TRBD2,TRBV5-1,TRBJ2-2,TGCGCCAGCAGCTTCGGGTCTAGCGGTGGAGGGGAGCTGTTTTTT,CASSFGSSGGGELFF
TRBD1,TRBV18,TRBJ2-7,TGTGCCAGCTCACCGCAGGACAGGGCCTATAGCTCCTACGAGCAGTACTTC,CASSPQDRAYSSYEQYF